The 12 T cell receptor beta chains presented below share a single source sample, sequenced in a study of siplizumab effects on memory and regulatory T cells. Sequencing was performed with immunoSEQ multiplex PCR; in TCRdb, only in-frame clones are kept and a portion is missing. The table lists 100,000 or so clones, approximately 94% of them singletons. Material: non-Treg CD4+ T cells sorted from blood. The receptors here all came from a human donor in good health.

The V and J genes are TRBV6-1 and TRBJ2-5, with 7 nucleotides matching TRBD1. V was pared by 1 base and J by 5 bases, with 10 bases of the junction left unmatched. Germline loops: CDR1 MNHNS, CDR2 SASEGT. CDR3 size: 16 residues. The CDR3 nucleotides read TGTGCCAGCAGTGAAGTCTACGCGACAGGGCTCGAGACCCAGTACTTC. It translates to CASSEVYATGLETQYF.

This clone was found a few times. This chain links TRBV5-1 with TRBJ2-2; a weak D match, TRBD1 (6 bases). V dropped 4 bases and J dropped 6 bases, with 10 bases sitting between them. From germline, CDR1 is SGHRS and CDR2 YFSETQ. The CDR3 has 13 amino acids. DNA for the CDR3: TGCGCCAGCAGCGACGGACAGCCCGGGGAGCTGTTTTTT. Translation gives CASSDGQPGELFF.

This CDR3 is CASSARTGRNTEAFF. In nucleotides, the CDR3 is TGTGCCAGCAGTGCCCGGACAGGCCGAAACACTGAAGCTTTCTTT. The chain is built from TRBV2 and TRBJ1-1, with 7 bases fitting TRBD1. CDR1 and CDR2 from the germline V gene are SNHLY and FYNNEI. CDR3 length equals 15 residues. The ends lost 4 bases at V and 2 bases at J; junction bases unmatched: 7.

The chain recombines TRBV18 with TRBJ2-7; D is possibly TRBD2 (6 bases). The CDR3 runs to 17 residues. The germline V gene has CDR1 KGHSH and CDR2 LQKENI. The germline V and J ends were trimmed by 2 bases and 0 bases, with 17 bases remaining between them. This chain's CDR3 is CASSPRRAGRSSYEQYF. The CDR3 DNA is TGTGCCAGCTCACCAAGGAGGGCGGGACGAAGCTCCTACGAGCAGTACTTC.

Notes on this clone: Other DNA sequences in the sample encode the same CDR3. The chain uses TRBV5-1 and TRBJ2-3, with TRBD2 matching 10 bases. The germline CDR1 and CDR2 sequences are SGHRS and YFSETQ. The CDR3 covers 16 residues. Trimming took 0 bases from V and 6 from J; bases not matched to a gene: 7. The CDR3 coding sequence is TGCGCCAGCAGCTTGGAGCCTAGCGGGAGTGCCGATACGCAGTATTTT. This translates into CASSLEPSGSADTQYF. The complete variable domain, with remaining parts taken from reference TRBV5-1 and TRBJ2-3, reads KAGVTQTPRYLIKTRGQQVTLSCSPISGHRSVSWYQQTPGQGLQFLFEYFSETQRNKGNFPGRFSGRQFSNSRSEMNVSTLELGDSALYLCASSLEPSGSADTQYFGPGTRLTVL.

In DNA, the CDR3 is TGTGCCAGCAGCAGGTGGACCGCCTCTGGGGCCAACGTCCTGACTTTC. It is translated as CASSRWTASGANVLTF. The V gene is TRBV7-9, the J gene TRBJ2-6; no clear D. V lost 5 bases and J 0 bases, leaving 11 bases between the germline ends. The germline V gene encodes CDR1 SEHNR and CDR2 FQNEAQ (reference sequence). The CDR3 contains 16 residues.

CDR3 bases: TGTGCCAGCAGCAAATTAGACAGGGGGAACACTGAAGCTTTCTTT. It is translated as CASSKLDRGNTEAFF. The gene calls are TRBV5-6 and TRBJ1-1; 8 bases agree with TRBD1. Germline V lookup: CDR1 SGHDT, CDR2 YYEEEE. There are 15 residues in the CDR3. Trimming removed 4 bases from V and 1 base from J; junction bases left unmatched: 6.

This clone was seen only once. This sequence joins TRBV30 and TRBJ2-2; 10 bases fit TRBD2. CDR3 size: 17 residues. The J segment lost 1 base and the V segment lost 3 bases, leaving 8 bases of the junction unmatched. Germline V lookup: CDR1 GTSNPN, CDR2 SVGIG (reference sequence). CDR3 nucleotide sequence: TGTGCCTGGAGAGCCAGCGGGAGGGCCGGGAACACCGGGGAGCTGTTTTTT. This encodes CAWRASGRAGNTGELFF.

The V gene is TRBV2, the J gene TRBJ2-7; weak D call: TRBD2 (6 bases). The CDR3 loop spans 13 amino acids. CDR1 and CDR2 (germline): SNHLY, FYNNEI. V was trimmed by 2 bases and J by 3 bases, leaving 8 bases between them. CDR3 nucleotides: TGTGCCAGCAGTGAATGGAGGGTCTACGAGCAGTACTTC. It encodes CASSEWRVYEQYF.

V gene TRBV27 combines with J gene TRBJ2-5; 8 nucleotides match TRBD2. Trimming cost V 3 bases and J 5 bases; bases outside gene matches: 5. Germline-derived CDR1 and CDR2 are MNHEY and SMNVEV (reference sequence). The CDR3 sequence is 14 residues long. CDR3 residues: CASSFSGDRETQYF. DNA of the CDR3: TGTGCCAGCAGTTTTAGCGGGGACCGGGAGACCCAGTACTTC.

The chain is built from TRBV10-1 and TRBJ2-7; a weak D match, TRBD2 (6 bases). Trimming left V 3 bases short and J 2 bases short, with 11 bases between. CDR1 and CDR2 (germline): WNHNN, SYGVQD (reference sequence). The CDR3 spans 14 residues. Here the CDR3 DNA reads TGCGCCAGCAGTGAAAGCGGGTCAACCTACGAGCAGTACTTC. It specifies CASSESGSTYEQYF.

In its sample, this clone was seen a few times. This chain links TRBV6-5 with TRBJ1-2; D is undetermined. Germline V gene sequence: CDR1 MNHEY, CDR2 SVGAGI. V dropped 11 bases and J dropped 4 bases, with 11 bases sitting between them. This CDR3 region has 11 residues. The CDR3, as DNA: TGTGCCGCCACGGGTGGCTATGGCTACACCTTC. This codes for CAATGGYGYTF.